Listed below are T cell receptor beta chains from one sample, sequenced in a study of OX40 agonist ivuxolimab in advanced cancers. The repertoire was sequenced with immunoSEQ multiplex PCR; TCRdb's copy has only in-frame clones and lacks some. The table has tens of thousands of clones, roughly four fifths seen once. Here the sequenced sample was CD4+ or CD8+ T cells sorted from blood, taken in a trial of the OX40 agonist ivuxolimab. The receptor set was obtained from an adult with an advanced solid tumor such as melanoma, head and neck, liver or kidney cancer. Both conserved end residues are part of each CDR3. Each record gives: J gene, V gene, clone size, D gene, CDR3 length, CDR3 DNA, CDR3 protein. D genes are given only for firm matches. Clone sizes are given selectively: once, few, many, or a class where the clone is expanded.

j_call: TRBJ1-4; v_call: TRBV7-6; clone_size: .; d_call: .; cdr3_length: 16; cdr3_nt: TGTGCCAGCAGCTTAGCGCAGGGAACAACTAATGAAAAACTGTTTTTT; cdr3_aa: CASSLAQGTTNEKLFF
j_call: TRBJ2-1; v_call: TRBV5-3; clone_size: .; d_call: TRBD2; cdr3_length: 14; cdr3_nt: TGTGCCAGAAGCTTGAGGGAGGGTTACAATGAGCAGTTCTTC; cdr3_aa: CARSLREGYNEQFF
j_call: TRBJ1-1; v_call: TRBV4-3; clone_size: .; d_call: .; cdr3_length: 13; cdr3_nt: TGCGCCAGCAGCCAAGAGGGAGGAACTGAAGCTTTCTTT; cdr3_aa: CASSQEGGTEAFF
j_call: TRBJ1-1; v_call: TRBV9; clone_size: .; d_call: TRBD1; cdr3_length: 14; cdr3_nt: TGTGCCAGCAGCCCGGGACAGGCTGGCACTGAAGCTTTCTTT; cdr3_aa: CASSPGQAGTEAFF
j_call: TRBJ2-2; v_call: TRBV6-6; clone_size: once; d_call: TRBD1; cdr3_length: 16; cdr3_nt: TGTGCCACCATCAAAGGGCAGGGGGTATACACCGGGGAGCTGTTTTTT; cdr3_aa: CATIKGQGVYTGELFF
j_call: TRBJ1-1; v_call: TRBV7-7; clone_size: .; d_call: .; cdr3_length: 13; cdr3_nt: TGTGCCAGCAGCTCACAGTTGAACACTGAAGCTTTCTTT; cdr3_aa: CASSSQLNTEAFF
j_call: TRBJ2-3; v_call: TRBV28; clone_size: .; d_call: TRBD2; cdr3_length: 14; cdr3_nt: TGTGCCAGCAGTGCGGGGGGGCCGATAAATACGCAGTATTTT; cdr3_aa: CASSAGGPINTQYF
j_call: TRBJ2-1; v_call: TRBV7-2; clone_size: .; d_call: .; cdr3_length: 14; cdr3_nt: TGTGCCAGCAGCATCTATGGGGAGTACAATGAGCAGTTCTTC; cdr3_aa: CASSIYGEYNEQFF
j_call: TRBJ1-1; v_call: TRBV7-2; clone_size: .; d_call: TRBD1; cdr3_length: 15; cdr3_nt: TGTGCCAGCAGCTTGTTTCCGGGACAGACCACTGAAGCTTTCTTT; cdr3_aa: CASSLFPGQTTEAFF
j_call: TRBJ2-5; v_call: TRBV7-2; clone_size: .; d_call: .; cdr3_length: 14; cdr3_nt: TGTGCCAGCAGCTTGCAACGGAACCAGGAGACCCAGTACTTC; cdr3_aa: CASSLQRNQETQYF
j_call: TRBJ1-1; v_call: TRBV11-2; clone_size: .; d_call: .; cdr3_length: 17; cdr3_nt: TGTGCCAGCAGCCCAGATAATGGGGGATATTTGAACACTGAAGCTTTCTTT; cdr3_aa: CASSPDNGGYLNTEAFF
j_call: TRBJ1-1; v_call: TRBV7-9; clone_size: .; d_call: .; cdr3_length: 12; cdr3_nt: TGTGCCAGCGGACAAGACCGGGCGGAAGCTTTCTTT; cdr3_aa: CASGQDRAEAFF
j_call: TRBJ2-7; v_call: TRBV27; clone_size: once; d_call: TRBD2; cdr3_length: 15; cdr3_nt: TGTGCCAGCAGTACACGACTAGCCGGGACGAACGAGCAGTACTTC; cdr3_aa: CASSTRLAGTNEQYF
j_call: TRBJ2-2; v_call: TRBV5-1; clone_size: .; d_call: .; cdr3_length: 15; cdr3_nt: TGCGCCAGCAGCGGTGGGGCAGTGAACACCGGGGAGCTGTTTTTT; cdr3_aa: CASSGGAVNTGELFF
j_call: TRBJ1-4; v_call: TRBV7-2; clone_size: .; d_call: .; cdr3_length: 15; cdr3_nt: TGTGCCAGCAGCTTAGGCGGGTTCCCTAATGAAAAACTGTTTTTT; cdr3_aa: CASSLGGFPNEKLFF
j_call: TRBJ2-1; v_call: TRBV11-2; clone_size: few; d_call: .; cdr3_length: 18; cdr3_nt: TGTGCCAGCAGCTTAGATCCCTTTAGGGGCAAAGCCTACAATGAGCAGTTCTTC; cdr3_aa: CASSLDPFRGKAYNEQFF
j_call: TRBJ1-2; v_call: TRBV5-1; clone_size: .; d_call: .; cdr3_length: 14; cdr3_nt: TGCGCCAGCAGCCTACAGGAGTCTAACTATGGCTACACCTTC; cdr3_aa: CASSLQESNYGYTF
j_call: TRBJ2-3; v_call: TRBV10-3; clone_size: .; d_call: TRBD2; cdr3_length: 15; cdr3_nt: TGTGCCATCAGTGGGACTAGCGGGAGTGGAGATACGCAGTATTTT; cdr3_aa: CAISGTSGSGDTQYF
j_call: TRBJ2-2; v_call: TRBV28; clone_size: once; d_call: .; cdr3_length: 12; cdr3_nt: TGTGCCAGCAGTTTATTTGCCGGGGAGCTGTTTTTT; cdr3_aa: CASSLFAGELFF
j_call: TRBJ2-3; v_call: TRBV6-1; clone_size: .; d_call: .; cdr3_length: 15; cdr3_nt: TGTGCCAGCAGTAAGGGACAAGGTTTCACAGATACGCAGTATTTT; cdr3_aa: CASSKGQGFTDTQYF
j_call: TRBJ1-2; v_call: TRBV6-1; clone_size: .; d_call: .; cdr3_length: 11; cdr3_nt: TGTGCCAGCAGGGCTAACTATGGCTACACCTTC; cdr3_aa: CASRANYGYTF
j_call: TRBJ2-1; v_call: TRBV9; clone_size: .; d_call: .; cdr3_length: 13; cdr3_nt: TGTGCCAGCAGCCCGCAGCAACGCGGTGAGCAGTTCTTC; cdr3_aa: CASSPQQRGEQFF
j_call: TRBJ1-1; v_call: TRBV6-4; clone_size: .; d_call: .; cdr3_length: 14; cdr3_nt: TGTGCCAGCAGTGCTAGGTGGGACGGCACTGAAGCTTTCTTT; cdr3_aa: CASSARWDGTEAFF
j_call: TRBJ2-1; v_call: TRBV29-1; clone_size: .; d_call: TRBD2; cdr3_length: 16; cdr3_nt: TGCAGCGCCCTAGGACTAGCGGGGATTTCGGGCAATGAGCAGTTCTTC; cdr3_aa: CSALGLAGISGNEQFF
j_call: TRBJ1-2; v_call: TRBV19; clone_size: .; d_call: .; cdr3_length: 16; cdr3_nt: TGTGCCAGTAGTATTGCGGACAGCCCGGCTAACTATGGCTACACCTTC; cdr3_aa: CASSIADSPANYGYTF
j_call: TRBJ2-7; v_call: TRBV7-2; clone_size: .; d_call: .; cdr3_length: 13; cdr3_nt: TGTGCCAGCAGCCAATGGCAGAACTACGAGCAGTACTTC; cdr3_aa: CASSQWQNYEQYF